This entry concerns a single TCR beta chain. Its specificity is unknown. Per germline, CDR1 MNHEY and CDR2 SMNVEV (reference sequence). V lost 5 bases and J lost 3, with 13 bases in between. This CDR3 comprises 14 residues. The sample is drawn from a study of OX40 agonist ivuxolimab in advanced cancers. Study-level information: Hepatocellular carcinoma, melanoma, renal cell or head and neck cancer occurred in dose-escalation patients.

Sequenced by immunoSEQ multiplex PCR; TCRdb stores in-frame clones only, minus some. In the table there are 50,000 to 65,000 clones, roughly 87% of which are singletons. Overall study results and limits: At 0.1 to 3.0 mg/kg, clonal expansion of CD4+ and CD8+ blood T cells had occurred by week 6. The study found that CD8+ T cells averaged more expanded clones than CD4+.

The clonotype was recovered from an adult with an advanced solid tumor such as melanoma, head and neck, liver or kidney cancer. The sample was CD4+ or CD8+ T cells sorted from blood, taken in a trial of the OX40 agonist ivuxolimab. The J gene is TRBJ1-2, the V gene TRBV27; unclear D gene. CDR3 region: CASSMDVSDYGYTF. Here the CDR3 DNA reads TGTGCCAGCAGTATGGACGTTAGTGACTATGGCTACACCTTC.